This TCR beta chain was documented in a study of blood T cell repertoires in COVID-19 (dated by TCRdb to 2019 to 2021). Some background on the complete study: Samples covering the acute and convalescent phases of COVID-19 were provided by collaborators in the United States, Italy and Spain. Where available, HLA class I and class II types were obtained from metadata supplied by the sample provider rather than from assay-based typing. Samples were obtained from the ongoing ImmuneRACE study (first 160 participants) and from some 1,300 subjects provided by 6 global collaborators. Deeply sampled blood TCRbeta repertoires from subjects exposed to, actively infected with, or recovered from COVID-19 were included in the dataset. The prospective study material was composed of cDNA or gDNA derived from T cells, B-cell-depleted T cells, or PBMCs. A freely available public database, intended as a resource for researchers studying the immune response to SARS-CoV-2, is where the repertoires were released. Nearly every sample came with metadata listing a de-identified subject ID, COVID-19 status, age in years and sex. Paper-wide results and their limitations: How much clinical and demographic metadata was included differed by source and by participant, and the metadata was provided uncurated.

The germline ends are 6 bases apart after V is trimmed by 2 bases and J by 1 base. Spanning cysteine to phenylalanine, the CDR3 consists of 13 amino acids. The read is trimmed to its CDR3 DNA, 39 bases read in frame from base 1. The germline V gene encodes CDR1 MNHEY and CDR2 SVGAGI. With regard to this clone: Its antigen is still unknown. No much larger clone exists at a distance of one base, and base qualities are not known. This CDR3 is also generated by other DNA sequences in the sample.

TCRbeta CDR3 regions were amplified from genomic DNA using the immunoSEQ Assay, a bias-controlled multiplex PCR. The source study handled its data this way. The number of nucleated cells in each sample was estimated by amplification of reference gene primers within the assay. To quantify the absolute abundance of each unique TCRbeta CDR3 rearrangement, sequence reads were collapsed and filtered. Productive Simpson clonality was computed per sample as the square root of Simpson's diversity index over productive rearrangements. This is the immuneACCESS table as TCRdb keeps it, with only in-frame sequences that have V and J called. A part of the clones is gone; compared with another copy, unresolved V genes explain less than half, and the rest is unexplained. For V, J and clone size, that table is used; D and trimming come from the DNA. This sample holds a few hundred thousand clones; 70% to 90% were observed only once. The top ten clonotypes cover about 1.5% of the sample.

Participants in the prospective study were enrolled through a virtual design, were aged 18 to 89 years, and lived in 24 United States geographic areas. In the prospective study, participants were assigned to cohorts based on the clinical history participants reported in a screening survey and a study questionnaire. Exposed participants had been in contact with someone with a PCR-confirmed or clinician-diagnosed COVID-19 case within 2 weeks of study entry. Each participant in the prospective study had whole blood, serum and a nasopharyngeal or oropharyngeal swab collected by mobile phlebotomists. Over a roughly two-month period, participants in the prospective study had the option of providing additional blood draws and questionnaires. Before DNA extraction, blood samples from the prospective study were shipped at room temperature or frozen.

The clonotype comes from a woman in her late teens or twenties who had been exposed to COVID-19. Source material: PBMCs or T cells enriched from blood (not recorded which). The V and J segments used are TRBV6-5 and TRBJ2-7, with the D gene uncertain. This receptor has the CDR3 CASSYGPSYEQYF. The base sequence is TGTGCCAGCAGTTACGGCCCATCCTACGAGCAGTACTTC.